This passage covers 23 T cell receptor beta chains from one sample sequenced in a study of cytomegalovirus exposure and HLA in healthy donors. PCR primers comprised 60 Vbeta and 13 Jbeta primers. Assay: immunoSEQ multiplex PCR; the TCRdb copy retains only in-frame clones and omits some. The sample records 180,000 or so clones, 77% being singletons. Sequenced material: PBMCs. Receptor source: a man aged 18 to 29 in good health and CMV-seronegative.

This chain connects TRBV7-2 to TRBJ1-1, with 8 bases matching TRBD1. The CDR3 runs 15 residues. Germline V gives CDR1 SGHTA, CDR2 FQGNSA. The V and J ends lost 3 bases and 1 base, in that order; junction bases with no gene match: 4. CDR3 protein: CASSFRDRKNTEAFF. The CDR3 DNA reads as TGTGCCAGCAGCTTCAGGGACAGGAAGAACACTGAAGCTTTCTTT.

The genes are TRBV6-6 and TRBJ1-1; TRBD1 matches 7 bases. Germline V gene lookup returns CDR1 MNHNY and CDR2 SVGAGI (reference sequence). The J segment lost 2 bases and the V segment lost 6 bases, leaving 6 bases of the junction unmatched. The CDR3 contains 14 residues. DNA of the CDR3: TGTGCCAGCAGACCACAGGGGAGCAACACTGAAGCTTTCTTT. Translation: CASRPQGSNTEAFF.

In regard to this clone: The junction departs from the called germline gene at one end, perhaps through a read error. The rearrangement joins TRBV13 to TRBJ2-7, with 8 bases lining up with TRBD1. The germline CDR1 and CDR2 sequences are PRHDT and FYEKMQ (reference sequence). CDR3 length equals 11 residues. CDR3 nucleotide sequence: TGTGCCAGCAGCTTATTCGAGGGACAGGACTTC. Protein sequence: CASSLFEGQDF.

V gene TRBV5-1 combines with J gene TRBJ2-3; 9 bases map to TRBD2. Per the germline V gene, CDR1 is SGHRS and CDR2 is YFSETQ. This CDR3 has 16 residues. Losses at the gene ends were 1 base for V and 5 bases for J; bases not matched to a gene: 8. The CDR3 loop reads CASSLMRGGVEDTQYF. CDR3 coding DNA: TGCGCCAGCAGCTTGATGCGGGGGGGTGTTGAAGATACGCAGTATTTT.

This chain connects TRBV6-5 to TRBJ2-3; 13 bases align to TRBD2. The CDR3 is made up of 14 amino acids. Per germline, CDR1 MNHEY and CDR2 SVGAGI. V shed 6 bases, J shed 6 bases, and the junction held 3 bases outside the gene matches. The CDR3 sequence: CASSQTSGRDTQYF. The CDR3 region has the DNA TGTGCCAGCAGCCAGACTAGCGGGAGGGATACGCAGTATTTT.

The rearrangement links TRBV2 to TRBJ1-1; D may be TRBD1 (5 bases). Germline V CDR1 and CDR2: SNHLY, FYNNEI. The ends were cut back, 5 bases at V and 7 bases at J, with 11 bases in the middle. The CDR3 length is 12 residues. The chain's CDR3 is CASSLHGGEAFF. The CDR3 DNA reads TGTGCCAGCAGTCTACACGGGGGTGAAGCTTTCTTT.

The CDR3 protein is CASSITSEAYEQYF. The CDR3 bases are TGTGCCAGTAGTATCACTAGCGAGGCCTACGAGCAGTACTTC. J is TRBJ2-7 and V is TRBV19; TRBD2 aligns across 7 bases. This CDR3 contains 14 residues. Germline CDR1 LNHDA, CDR2 SQIVND (reference sequence). V gave up 3 bases and J gave up 2 bases; unmatched junction bases: 4.

The chain's CDR3 is CASSYTSGRPYEQYF. CDR3 DNA sequence: TGTGCCAGCAGCTACACTAGCGGGAGGCCCTACGAGCAGTACTTC. The chain is built from TRBV7-2 and TRBJ2-7, with 12 bases identical to TRBD2. The ends lost 4 bases at V and 2 bases at J; junction bases unmatched: 3. Germline CDR1 SGHTA, CDR2 FQGNSA. This CDR3 contains 15 residues.

The DNA for the CDR3 is TGTGCCAGCAGTTTTAGCGGGCCATTGGATGAGCAGTTCTTC. Residues: CASSFSGPLDEQFF. J is TRBJ2-1 and V is TRBV27, with TRBD2 identical over 7 bases. This CDR3 region has 14 residues. The junction had 7 bases not matched to a gene; V was cut back by 3 bases and J by 8 bases. From germline, CDR1 is MNHEY and CDR2 SMNVEV (reference sequence).

The chain combines TRBV6-6 with TRBJ1-6; perhaps TRBD1 as D (6 bases). The CDR3 runs 11 residues. V lost 8 bases, J lost 11 bases, and 10 bases lay in between. Germline CDR1 MNHNY, CDR2 SVGAGI (reference sequence). The CDR3, as DNA: TGTGCCAGCCGCGGGGGGCCACCCCTCCACTTT. This encodes CASRGGPPLHF.

This chain uses TRBV5-1 with TRBJ2-2; TRBD2 agrees at 13 bases. Germline V gene sequence: CDR1 SGHRS, CDR2 YFSETQ. This CDR3 is 16 amino acids long. Trimming cost V 4 bases and J 5 bases; bases outside gene matches: 5. CDR3 DNA sequence: TGCGCCAGCAGCCTTGGGACTAGCGGGGTAACCGGGGAGCTGTTTTTT. It is translated as CASSLGTSGVTGELFF.

Concerning this clone: At one end the junction does not follow the germline gene, possibly because of a read error. V and J are TRBV10-3 and TRBJ2-7; TRBD1 agrees at 8 bases. The CDR3 runs to 16 residues. The germline V gene has CDR1 ENHRY and CDR2 SYGVKD. The CDR3 region is CAISETGQVPGHEQHF. CDR3 DNA: TGTGCCATCAGTGAGACGGGACAGGTACCCGGACACGAGCAGCACTTC.

This clone was detected only a few times. The chain carries TRBV9 and TRBJ2-3, with D possibly TRBD2 on 7 matching bases. This CDR3 region has 13 residues. CDR1 is SGDLS and CDR2 is YYNGEE in the germline V gene. Trimming left V 3 bases short and J 4 bases short, with 9 bases between. The DNA of the CDR3 is TGTGCCAGCAGCGGCGGGGGCTCAGATACGCAGTATTTT. Protein product: CASSGGGSDTQYF.

This chain uses TRBV4-3 with TRBJ2-1; 8 bases line up with TRBD1. Germline V gene lookup returns CDR1 LGHNA and CDR2 YSLEER. The CDR3 has 15 amino acids. V lost 4 bases, J lost 4 bases, and 6 bases stayed unmatched. CDR3: CASSPGTGVYNEQFF. The CDR3 bases are TGCGCCAGCAGCCCCGGGACAGGAGTTTACAATGAGCAGTTCTTC.

In DNA form, the CDR3 reads TGTGCCAGCTCACCGAAACAGGGGGCAAGGGATACGCAGTATTTT. This sequence encodes CASSPKQGARDTQYF. The V call is TRBV18, the J call TRBJ2-3, with 9 bases aligning to TRBD1. Germline V gene lookup returns CDR1 KGHSH and CDR2 LQKENI. The CDR3 is 15 residues long. The junction had 7 bases not matched to a gene; V was cut back by 3 bases and J by 6 bases.

The J gene is TRBJ2-7, the V gene TRBV7-2; maybe TRBD1 (7 bases). V lost 2 bases, J lost 3 bases, and 17 bases lay in between. Germline V gives CDR1 SGHTA, CDR2 FQGNSA. The CDR3 totals 16 residues. Here the CDR3 DNA reads TGTGCCAGCAGCTTACAGCCGACGCAGGGGGGCTACGAGCAGTACTTC. Its translation is CASSLQPTQGGYEQYF.

A few counts support this clone. V and J are TRBV5-6 and TRBJ1-5, with D possibly matching TRBD1 (5 bases). Per germline, CDR1 SGHDT and CDR2 YYEEEE. Trimming pared 0 bases from V and 6 bases from J, leaving 10 bases between. The CDR3 is made up of 14 amino acids. The CDR3 reads CASSLGGGTQPQHF. CDR3 nucleotide sequence: TGTGCCAGCAGCTTGGGGGGAGGGACTCAGCCCCAGCATTTT.

The chain uses TRBV14 and TRBJ1-1, with unresolved D. CDR3 length: 12 residues. CDR1 is SGHDN and CDR2 is FVKESK in the germline V gene. V lost 1 base and J 6 bases, leaving 6 bases between the germline ends. CDR3 coding DNA: TGTGCCAGCAGCCAAGTGTCGGCTGAAGCTTTCTTT. It is translated as CASSQVSAEAFF.

The V gene is TRBV4-1, the J gene TRBJ1-2, with D perhaps matching TRBD1 (6 bases). The CDR3 runs 18 residues. Germline-derived CDR1 and CDR2 are MGHRA and YSYEKL. Trimming took 2 bases from V and 0 from J, leaving 19 bases between them. CDR3 in DNA: TGCGCCAGCAGCCAAACCGAGGGGGAGACGGCAGCTAACTATGGCTACACCTTC. Amino acids: CASSQTEGETAANYGYTF.

The chain combines TRBV6-6 with TRBJ2-3; tentative D call: TRBD2 (7 bases). The germline gives CDR1 MNHNY, CDR2 SVGAGI (reference sequence). This CDR3 is 11 amino acids long. CDR3 DNA sequence: TGTGCAGGAGGGGGGGCCGATACGCAGTATTTT. Protein: CAGGGADTQYF.

The table lists this clone with a count of one. The chain has TRBV9 and TRBJ1-1, with no clear D. The length of the CDR3 is 13 residues. Looked up from germline, CDR1 is SGDLS and CDR2 is YYNGEE. Trimming removed 0 bases from V and 3 bases from J, with 6 bases in between. The CDR3 sequence: CASSVGPDTEAFF. The CDR3 nucleotides are TGTGCCAGCAGCGTAGGTCCGGACACTGAAGCTTTCTTT.

V gene TRBV7-2 combines with J gene TRBJ2-4; TRBD2 agrees at 9 bases. The germline V gene encodes CDR1 SGHTA and CDR2 FQGNSA. This CDR3 has 15 residues. Losses at the gene ends were 5 bases for V and 4 bases for J; bases not matched to a gene: 6. The CDR3 sequence: CASSRLADRKNIQYF. DNA for the CDR3: TGTGCCAGCAGCCGACTAGCGGATAGGAAAAACATTCAGTACTTC.

V gene TRBV25-1 combines with J gene TRBJ1-2; D is unclear. The CDR3 contains 12 residues. Germline values: CDR1 MGHDK, CDR2 SYGVNS. V was trimmed by 0 bases and J by 7 bases, leaving 6 bases between them. The CDR3 DNA is TGTGCCAGCAGTGAATATCCGGTTGGCTACACCTTC. Amino acid sequence: CASSEYPVGYTF.